The present entry profiles one T cell receptor beta chain with its context. Antigen unknown. The sample is drawn from a study of CD8+CD57+ T cells in acquired aplastic anemia. Study-level information: Sorting CD4+ and CD8+ cells gave DNA averaging 3.2 ug. An average of roughly 10 million reads for CD4+ cells was obtained from healthy donors. Study-wide results and limits: Patients and controls shared twenty-nine CD8+ CDR3 sequences, highly expressed in patients. Significant differences in CD8+ Simpson's diversity were not observed between patients and controls.

There are 15 residues in the CDR3. Germline V CDR1 and CDR2: SGHTA, FQGNSA. Trimming removed 5 bases at V and 7 bases at J, with 18 bases between. Profiles of TCR beta VDJ and CDR3 were generated from a genomic DNA template. Via MiXCR, TCRdb re-called the reads, giving one row per CDR3 protein. The data hold fewer than 250,000 distinct CDR3 sequences, with roughly half observed a single time. V gene TRBV7-2 combines with J gene TRBJ1-5, with D uncertain. The TCR originated in a human donor in good health, serving as a control. Source material: sorted CD4+, CD8+, or CD8+CD57+ T cells (not recorded which) from PBMCs. DNA of the CDR3: TGTGCCAGCAGCCCAGATCAGTCTGGGAGGCAGCCCCAGCATTTT. Translated, it gives CASSPDQSGRQPQHF. The whole variable domain, filled in from reference TRBV7-2 and TRBJ1-5, reads GAGVSQSPSNKVTEKGKDVELRCDPISGHTALYWYRQSLGQGLEFLIYFQGNSAPDKSGLPSDRFSAERTGGSVSTLTIQRTQQEDSAVYLCASSPDQSGRQPQHFGDGTRLSIL.